The clone carrying this TCR beta chain came up once. Germline values: CDR1 SGHTA, CDR2 FQGTGA. Trimming at V came to 4 bases and at J to 9 bases, leaving 14 bases not matched to a gene. The CDR3 extends over 16 amino acids. Treatment specified: about 20 received Ad26.COV2.S at low or high dose, single or two shots; 5 received placebo; per-sample allocation not given. Each sample was drawn 63 days after the first injection (of vaccine or placebo). The sample came from a Boston adult aged 18-55 years. These data originate in a study of Ad26.COV2.S vaccination and SARS-CoV-2 variants. The method was immunoSEQ multiplex PCR; TCRdb's version includes in-frame clones alone and lacks a portion of them. The sample contains roughly 700,000 clones, about 89% of which appear only once.

The receptor was derived from a person aged 18-60 years who received the Ad26.COV2.S COVID-19 vaccine or a placebo. V gene TRBV7-3 combines with J gene TRBJ2-2; TRBD1 agrees at 7 bases. Specimen: peripheral blood, collected in a trial of Ad26.COV2.S vaccine versus placebo. The chain's CDR3 is CASSSTGAQGIRELFF. CDR3 DNA: TGTGCCAGCAGCTCCACAGGGGCGCAGGGAATCCGGGAGCTGTTTTTT.